These 9 T cell receptor beta chains were all obtained from the same sample, sequenced in a study of T cells in Graves' hyperthyroidism and ophthalmopathy. RNA transcripts yielded amplified TCR beta CDR3 regions. TCR CDR3 underwent first-round RT-PCR with the HTBI primer set. TCRdb fed the multiplex PCR reads into MiXCR, producing one record per CDR3 protein. The table shows 250,000 to 300,000 distinct CDR3 sequences, with 12% to 15% occurring only once. Sample: blood. All receptors come from a woman between 40 and 50 years old with Graves' hyperthyroidism.

The sample holds many counts of this clonotype. The chain couples TRBV6-2 or TRBV6-3 to TRBJ1-5, with D possibly being TRBD1 (6 bases). CDR1 and CDR2 from the germline V gene are MNHEY and SVGEGT. The CDR3 length is 15 residues. The V end lost 4 bases, the J end lost 2 bases, and 12 bases lay between the germline ends. The CDR3 region is CASSSNRQGNQPQHF. DNA of the CDR3: TGTGCCAGCAGTTCCAACAGACAGGGCAATCAGCCCCAGCATTTT.

This clonotype was recorded at least ten times. The chain uses TRBV2 and TRBJ1-4; tentative D call: TRBD1 (5 bases). Trimming took 4 bases from V and 0 from J, leaving 9 bases between them. Germline lookup yields CDR1 SNHLY and CDR2 FYNNEI. This CDR3 region has 15 residues. This CDR3 is CASSGGTTTNEKLFF. CDR3 in DNA: TGTGCCAGCAGTGGGGGCACCACAACTAATGAAAAACTGTTTTTT.

The chain couples TRBV29-1 to TRBJ2-3; D is uncertain. V was shortened by 5 bases and J by 2 bases, with 8 bases between the two germline ends. The CDR3 extends over 12 amino acids. Germline loops: CDR1 SQVTM, CDR2 ANQGSEA. The CDR3 coding sequence is TGCAGCGTTTCCCAGGACACAGATACGCAGTATTTT. Protein: CSVSQDTDTQYF.

This clonotype was detected only a few times. The chain combines TRBV30 with TRBJ1-3; the D gene is possibly TRBD1 (5 bases). Germline V gene data show CDR1 as GTSNPN and CDR2 as SVGIG (reference sequence). The CDR3 contains 13 residues. The V end was cut by 5 bases, the J end by 7 bases, with 15 bases between. DNA of the CDR3: TGTGCCTGGGGGTCACAGTGGGGGAACACCATATATTTT. It yields the protein CAWGSQWGNTIYF.

The chain links TRBV6-1 to TRBJ2-5; tentatively, D is TRBD1 or TRBD2 (5 bases each). Trimming removed 3 bases from V and 7 bases from J, with 33 bases in between. CDR3 length: 20 residues. Germline CDR1 reads MNHNS; CDR2 reads SASEGT. CDR3 loop: CASSDPGGLTYPPPGVTQYF. For the CDR3, the DNA is TGTGCCAGCAGTGACCCTGGGGGTCTAACCTACCCCCCCCCCGGTGTGACCCAGTACTTC.

The rearrangement uses TRBV7-9 and TRBJ2-1; D is unresolved. The CDR3 spans 12 residues. The V end was cut by 5 bases, the J end by 6 bases, with 8 bases between. Germline CDR1 and CDR2: SEHNR and FQNEAQ (reference sequence). The CDR3 DNA follows: TGTGCCAGCAGCATGCTAGTCAATGAGCAGTTCTTC. Encoded protein: CASSMLVNEQFF.

The table lists this clonotype with a few counts. The chain is built from TRBV7-9 and TRBJ2-2; D might be TRBD2 (7 bases). Germline V CDR1 and CDR2: SEHNR, FQNEAQ (reference sequence). CDR3 length: 13 amino acids. The CDR3 sequence is CAGASGNTGELFF. As DNA, the CDR3 is TGTGCGGGGGCTAGCGGGAACACCGGGGAGCTGTTTTTT.

The chain has TRBV9 and TRBJ2-3; no clear D. The V gene's germline CDR1 is SGDLS and CDR2 YYNGEE. V was pared by 3 bases and J by 2 bases, with 7 bases between. The CDR3 extends over 13 amino acids. The CDR3 loop is CASSGLLTDTQYF. The CDR3 DNA follows: TGTGCCAGCAGCGGTCTCCTCACAGATACGCAGTATTTT.

This clonotype was counted ten times or more. The chain links TRBV3-1 to TRBJ1-5, with D maybe TRBD1 (6 bases). This CDR3 is 16 amino acids long. CDR1 is LGHDT and CDR2 is YNNKEL in the germline V gene (reference sequence). Between the trimmed V and J ends, which lost 0 bases and 6 bases, there was a span of 15 bases. CDR3 region: CASSQDARGGGQPQHF. The CDR3 coding sequence is TGTGCCAGCAGCCAAGATGCCAGGGGTGGAGGTCAGCCCCAGCATTTT.